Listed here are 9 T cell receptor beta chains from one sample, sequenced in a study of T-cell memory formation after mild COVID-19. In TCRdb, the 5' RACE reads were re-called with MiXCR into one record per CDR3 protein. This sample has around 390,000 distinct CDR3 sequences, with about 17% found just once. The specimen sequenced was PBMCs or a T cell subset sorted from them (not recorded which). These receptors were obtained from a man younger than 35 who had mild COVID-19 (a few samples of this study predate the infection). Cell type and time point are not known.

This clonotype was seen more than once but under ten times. This chain's CDR3 is CSASPIGGPYNEQFF. The DNA for the CDR3 is TGCAGTGCTAGCCCTATAGGCGGACCGTACAATGAGCAGTTCTTC. This chain links TRBV20-1 with TRBJ2-1; no reliable D call. Trimming shortened V by 3 bases and J by 4 bases, and 16 bases separated the two germline ends. The germline V gene encodes CDR1 DFQATT and CDR2 SNEGSKA (reference sequence). The CDR3 sequence is 15 residues long.

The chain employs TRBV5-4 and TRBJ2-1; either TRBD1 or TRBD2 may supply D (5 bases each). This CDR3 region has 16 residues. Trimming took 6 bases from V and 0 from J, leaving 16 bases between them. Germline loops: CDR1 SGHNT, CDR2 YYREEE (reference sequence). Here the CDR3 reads CASTHGGGVSYNEQFF. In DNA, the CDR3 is TGTGCCAGCACCCATGGGGGTGGAGTCTCCTACAATGAGCAGTTCTTC.

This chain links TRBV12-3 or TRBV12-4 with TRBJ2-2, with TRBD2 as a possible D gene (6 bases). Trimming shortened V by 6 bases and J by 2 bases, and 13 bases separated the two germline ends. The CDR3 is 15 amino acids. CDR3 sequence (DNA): TGTGCCAGCAGGCACCCGGGAGTAAACACCGGGGAGCTGTTTTTT. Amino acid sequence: CASRHPGVNTGELFF.

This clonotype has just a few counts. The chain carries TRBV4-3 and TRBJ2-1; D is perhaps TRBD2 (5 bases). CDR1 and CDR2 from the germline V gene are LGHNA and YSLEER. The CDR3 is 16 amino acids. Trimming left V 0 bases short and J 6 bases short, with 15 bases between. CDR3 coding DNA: TGCGCCAGCAGCCAAGATCGAGGGCAGCGCCCCAATGAGCAGTTCTTC. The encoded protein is CASSQDRGQRPNEQFF.

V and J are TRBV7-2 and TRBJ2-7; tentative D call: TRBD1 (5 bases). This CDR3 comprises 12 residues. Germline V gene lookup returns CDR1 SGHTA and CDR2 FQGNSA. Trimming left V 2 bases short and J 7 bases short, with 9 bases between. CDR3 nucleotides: TGTGCCAGCAGCTTAATCCACAGGGAGCAGTACTTC. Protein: CASSLIHREQYF.

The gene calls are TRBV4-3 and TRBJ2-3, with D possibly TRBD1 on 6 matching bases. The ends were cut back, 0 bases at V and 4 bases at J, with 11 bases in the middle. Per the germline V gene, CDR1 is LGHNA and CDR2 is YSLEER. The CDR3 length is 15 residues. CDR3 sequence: CASSQDATGPDTQYF. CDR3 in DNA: TGCGCCAGCAGCCAAGACGCGACAGGCCCAGATACGCAGTATTTT.

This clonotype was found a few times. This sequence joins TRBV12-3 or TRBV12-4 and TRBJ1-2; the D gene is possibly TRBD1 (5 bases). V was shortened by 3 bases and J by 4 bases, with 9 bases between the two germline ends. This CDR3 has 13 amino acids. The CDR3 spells CASSFQQAYGYTF. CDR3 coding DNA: TGTGCCAGCAGTTTTCAACAGGCCTATGGCTACACCTTC.

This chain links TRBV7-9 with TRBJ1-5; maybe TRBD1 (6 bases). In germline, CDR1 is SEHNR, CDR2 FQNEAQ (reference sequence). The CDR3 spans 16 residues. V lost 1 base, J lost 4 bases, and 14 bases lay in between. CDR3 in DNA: TGTGCCAGCAGCTTAGGACAGGCAGGGGTAAATCAGCCCCAGCATTTT. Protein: CASSLGQAGVNQPQHF. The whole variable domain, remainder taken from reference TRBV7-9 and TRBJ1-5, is DTGVSQNPRHKITKRGQNVTFRCDPISEHNRLYWYRQTLGQGPEFLTYFQNEAQLEKSRLLSDRFSAERPKGSFSTLEIQRTEQGDSAMYLCASSLGQAGVNQPQHFGDGTRLSIL.

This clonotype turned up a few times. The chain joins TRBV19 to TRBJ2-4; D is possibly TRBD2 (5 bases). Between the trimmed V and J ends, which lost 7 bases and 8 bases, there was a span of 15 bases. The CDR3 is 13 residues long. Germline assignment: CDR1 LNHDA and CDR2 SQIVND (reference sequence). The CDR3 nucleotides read TGTGCCAGTACCCCGGGGATTACGGACATTCAGTACTTC. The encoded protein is CASTPGITDIQYF. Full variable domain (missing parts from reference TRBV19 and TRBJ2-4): DGGITQSPKYLFRKEGQNVTLSCEQNLNHDAMYWYRQDPGQGLRLIYYSQIVNDFQKGDIAEGYSVSREKKESFPLTVTSAQKNPTAFYLCASTPGITDIQYFGAGTRLSVL.